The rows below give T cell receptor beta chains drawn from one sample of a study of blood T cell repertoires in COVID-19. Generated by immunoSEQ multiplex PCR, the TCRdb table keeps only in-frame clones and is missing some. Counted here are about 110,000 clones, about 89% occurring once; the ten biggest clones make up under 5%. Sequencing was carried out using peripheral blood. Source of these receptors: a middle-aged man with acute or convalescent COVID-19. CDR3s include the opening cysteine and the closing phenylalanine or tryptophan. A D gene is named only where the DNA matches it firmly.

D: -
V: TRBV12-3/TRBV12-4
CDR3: CASSQSQMSQYF

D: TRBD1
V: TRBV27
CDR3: CASSLGGDRGRYGYTF

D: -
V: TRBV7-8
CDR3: CASSPGGGRTEAFF

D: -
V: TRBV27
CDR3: CASSSSPDILNYGYTF

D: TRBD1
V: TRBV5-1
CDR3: CASSLAPAGTDSNQPQHF

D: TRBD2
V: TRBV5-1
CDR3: CASSSTLSGSSYNEQFF

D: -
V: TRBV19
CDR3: CASSLMTDFNTEAFF

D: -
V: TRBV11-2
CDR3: CASSLGDRPNQPQHF

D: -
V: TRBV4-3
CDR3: CASSYRAGANVLTF

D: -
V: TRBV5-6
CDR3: CASSLTGSREQYF

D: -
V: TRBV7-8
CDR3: CASSRELAYNEQFF

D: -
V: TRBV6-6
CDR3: CASSRPVFGLANEPIPGANVLTF

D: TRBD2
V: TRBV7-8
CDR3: CASSLAHPRVAGQAGELFF

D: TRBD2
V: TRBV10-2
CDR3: CASRIAGSTDTQYF

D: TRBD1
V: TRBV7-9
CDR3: CASSKQGAPLHF

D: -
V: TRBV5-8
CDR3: CASSRGWNTEAFF